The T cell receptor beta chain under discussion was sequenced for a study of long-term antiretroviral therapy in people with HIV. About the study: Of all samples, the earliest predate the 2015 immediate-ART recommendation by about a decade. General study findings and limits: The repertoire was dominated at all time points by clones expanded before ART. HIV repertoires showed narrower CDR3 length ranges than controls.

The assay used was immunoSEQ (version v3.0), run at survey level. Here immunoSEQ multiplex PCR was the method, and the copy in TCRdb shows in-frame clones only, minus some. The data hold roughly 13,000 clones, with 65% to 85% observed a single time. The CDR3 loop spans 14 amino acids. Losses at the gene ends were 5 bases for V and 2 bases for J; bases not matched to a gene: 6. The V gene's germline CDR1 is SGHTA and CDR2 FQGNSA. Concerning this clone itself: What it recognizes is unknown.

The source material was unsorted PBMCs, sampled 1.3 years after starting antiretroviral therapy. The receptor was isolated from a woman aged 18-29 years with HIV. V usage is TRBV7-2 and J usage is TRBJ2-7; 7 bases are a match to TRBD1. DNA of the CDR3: TGTGCCAGCAGCGTCGGGACAGTCCCCTACGAGCAGTACTTC. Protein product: CASSVGTVPYEQYF.